These 14 T cell receptor beta chains were all obtained from the same sample, sequenced in a study of blood T cell repertoires in COVID-19. The table came from immunoSEQ multiplex PCR; TCRdb's copy has only in-frame clones and leaves some out. The sample lists about 160,000 clones, around four fifths seen once, with approximately 2.6% in the top ten. The sample taken for sequencing was peripheral blood. The receptors stem from a man in his 70s with acute or convalescent COVID-19.

V and J are TRBV30 and TRBJ1-5, with D possibly TRBD1 on 5 matching bases. CDR3 length: 13 amino acids. V was cut by 2 bases and J by 4 bases, with 9 bases left in between. Germline V CDR1 and CDR2: GTSNPN, SVGIG (reference sequence). CDR3 region: CAWSLRGNQPQHF. DNA for the CDR3: TGTGCCTGGAGTTTGCGGGGGAATCAGCCCCAGCATTTT.

The chain recombines TRBV5-1 with TRBJ2-1; 9 nucleotides match TRBD2. CDR1 SGHRS and CDR2 YFSETQ come from the germline V gene. This CDR3 has 16 amino acids. V was pared by 6 bases and J by 7 bases, with 14 bases of the junction left unmatched. DNA for the CDR3: TGCGCCAGCAACCCCCGGGATAGCGGGGGACGAAATGAGCAGTTCTTC. Protein: CASNPRDSGGRNEQFF.

J is TRBJ1-4 and V is TRBV6-5, with 8 bases fitting TRBD1. CDR1 and CDR2 from the germline V gene are MNHEY and SVGAGI. V dropped 7 bases and J dropped 8; count of bases not matched to a gene: 3. The CDR3 contains 12 residues. CDR3 DNA sequence: TGTGCCAGCAACAGGGACAGGGAAAAACTGTTTTTT. Translating gives CASNRDREKLFF.

This chain joins TRBV30 and TRBJ2-7; D might be TRBD1 (5 bases). CDR1 and CDR2 from the germline V gene are GTSNPN and SVGIG (reference sequence). The CDR3 spans 12 residues. The V end lost 1 base, the J end lost 4 bases, and 8 bases lay between the germline ends. Here the CDR3 reads CAWSEQAYEQYF. In DNA, the CDR3 is TGTGCCTGGAGTGAACAGGCTTACGAGCAGTACTTC.

The gene calls are TRBV7-9 and TRBJ2-7; perhaps TRBD2 as D (6 bases). CDR3 length: 14 residues. The V end was cut by 3 bases, the J end by 1 base, with 10 bases between. Germline V gene sequence: CDR1 SEHNR, CDR2 FQNEAQ (reference sequence). CDR3 DNA: TGTGCCAGCAGCTTTGACGGGGGATCCTACGAGCAGTACTTC. It translates to CASSFDGGSYEQYF.

This clone occurred many times. The chain has TRBV11-1 and TRBJ1-2, with 7 positions matching TRBD1. Germline loops: CDR1 SGHAT, CDR2 FQDESV (reference sequence). Unmatched junction bases numbered 7, after V lost 11 bases and J lost 4 bases. The CDR3 is 12 residues long. This CDR3 is CAFHRGGYGYTF. CDR3 DNA: TGTGCCTTCCACAGGGGCGGCTATGGCTACACCTTC.

V is TRBV28 and J is TRBJ1-4; TRBD1 might be the D (6 bases). The germline CDR1 and CDR2 sequences are MDHEN and SYDVKM. This CDR3 is 13 amino acids long. The V and J ends lost 6 bases and 8 bases respectively, with 13 bases between them. CDR3 bases: TGTGCCAGCAGGGACAGTTCGGGGGAAAAACTGTTTTTT. It specifies CASRDSSGEKLFF.

V is TRBV5-6 and J is TRBJ2-7; the match to TRBD2 covers 10 bases. The germline V gene encodes CDR1 SGHDT and CDR2 YYEEEE. The CDR3 sequence is 13 residues long. V shed 5 bases and J 2 bases; nucleotides not matched to a gene: 1. Written as DNA, the CDR3 is TGTGCCAGCAGAGCGGGGGGGACCTACGAGCAGTACTTC. It encodes CASRAGGTYEQYF.

The chain links TRBV2 to TRBJ1-1, with TRBD1 matching 7 bases. This CDR3 is 15 amino acids long. Germline loops: CDR1 SNHLY, CDR2 FYNNEI. J lost 1 base, V lost 8 bases, and 10 bases had no gene match. This CDR3 reads CASGASRTGNTEAFF. The CDR3 DNA is TGTGCCAGCGGAGCTTCGAGGACAGGGAACACTGAAGCTTTCTTT.

V usage is TRBV7-8 and J usage is TRBJ2-7; tentative D call: TRBD1 (5 bases). The CDR3 has 13 residues. From germline, CDR1 is SGHVS and CDR2 FQNEAQ. V lost 3 bases and J 4 bases, leaving 10 bases between the germline ends. The CDR3: CASSFDSTYEQYF. DNA of the CDR3: TGTGCCAGCAGCTTCGACAGTACATACGAGCAGTACTTC. Together with reference TRBV7-8 and TRBJ2-7, the CDR3 gives the full variable domain: GAGVSQSPRYKVAKRGQDVALRCDPISGHVSLFWYQQALGQGPEFLTYFQNEAQLDKSGLPSDRFFAERPEGSVSTLKIQRTQQEDSAVYLCASSFDSTYEQYFGPGTRLTVT.

A few counts support this clone. The gene calls are TRBV24-1 and TRBJ1-2; TRBD1 aligns across 7 bases. The CDR3 runs to 12 residues. V shed 4 bases, J shed 8 bases, and the junction held 3 bases outside the gene matches. The V gene's germline CDR1 is KGHDR and CDR2 SFDVKD. The CDR3 nucleotides are TGTGCCACCAGTGACACAGGGGAAGGCTACACCTTC. Its translation: CATSDTGEGYTF.

Only one count was recorded for this clone. The CDR3 sequence: CASRASNTGELFF. CDR3 DNA sequence: TGTGCCAGCAGGGCCTCGAACACCGGGGAGCTGTTTTTT. The chain uses TRBV12-3 or TRBV12-4 and TRBJ2-2; D unclear. This CDR3 has 13 residues. Trimming pared 6 bases from V and 0 bases from J, leaving 5 bases between.

The gene calls are TRBV5-1 and TRBJ1-5; D remains ambiguous. V was cut by 0 bases and J by 5 bases, with 9 bases left in between. The germline gives CDR1 SGHRS, CDR2 YFSETQ. The CDR3 runs to 14 residues. The CDR3 nucleotides are TGCGCCAGCAGCTTGGGAGGCTCCGATCAGCCCCAGCATTTT. Translating gives CASSLGGSDQPQHF. The full variable domain, completed using reference TRBV5-1 and TRBJ1-5, is KAGVTQTPRYLIKTRGQQVTLSCSPISGHRSVSWYQQTPGQGLQFLFEYFSETQRNKGNFPGRFSGRQFSNSRSEMNVSTLELGDSALYLCASSLGGSDQPQHFGDGTRLSIL.

The genes are TRBV28 and TRBJ2-3; D is unclear. V lost 8 bases and J 2 bases, leaving 11 bases between the germline ends. CDR1 MDHEN and CDR2 SYDVKM come from the germline V gene. This CDR3 spans 13 amino acids. The CDR3 coding sequence is TGTGCCAGCGTAGATAGTAACACAGATACGCAGTATTTT. Its protein is CASVDSNTDTQYF.